The 5 T cell receptor beta chains reported below all come from one sample, sequenced in a study of T cells after posttransplantation cyclophosphamide. Treatment was busulfan-fludarabine conditioning, a marrow graft, and cyclophosphamide on days +3 and +4. Sequencing used immunoSEQ multiplex PCR; TCRdb keeps in-frame clones, though not all of them. In the table there are tens of thousands of clones, around 85% of which are singletons. The sample consisted of PBMCs, taken after allogeneic stem cell transplant with posttransplant cyclophosphamide. These receptors were taken from a female patient younger than 45 who received an allogeneic stem cell transplant from an unrelated donor, was CMV-positive, and had no GVHD. Among the T cells, some may be from the graft donor.

The rearrangement joins TRBV5-4 to TRBJ1-1; 9 positions match TRBD1. The CDR3 extends over 15 amino acids. The trim removed 5 bases at V and 4 bases at J, leaving 9 bases unmatched. Germline V gene data show CDR1 as SGHNT and CDR2 as YYREEE (reference sequence). The CDR3 DNA sequence: TGTGCCAGCAGGACCACAACAGGGGGCCGCACTGAAGCTTTCTTT. Amino acid sequence: CASRTTTGGRTEAFF.

The CDR3 DNA sequence: TGTGCCAGCAGCTACACGAATGAGCAGTTCTTC. Protein sequence: CASSYTNEQFF. The chain combines TRBV7-8 with TRBJ2-1; unclear D gene. In germline, CDR1 is SGHVS, CDR2 FQNEAQ. Trimming took 4 bases from V and 7 from J, leaving 5 bases between them. This CDR3 contains 11 residues.

The chain carries TRBV7-9 and TRBJ2-7; perhaps TRBD2 as D (6 bases). Germline V CDR1 and CDR2: SEHNR, FQNEAQ (reference sequence). V gave up 7 bases and J gave up 3 bases, with 22 bases separating them. This CDR3 contains 16 residues. Here the CDR3 reads CASTLGRDVEDYEQYF. The CDR3 DNA reads TGTGCCAGCACCCTAGGGCGGGACGTGGAGGACTACGAGCAGTACTTC.

This rearrangement joins TRBV6-4 to TRBJ2-7, with D perhaps TRBD1 (6 bases). CDR3 length: 12 amino acids. Germline V gives CDR1 MRHNA, CDR2 SNTAGT. Between the trimmed V and J ends, which lost 4 bases and 3 bases, there was a span of 7 bases. CDR3 nucleotide sequence: TGTGCCAGCAGTGCGGACAGCTACGAGCAGTACTTC. Translation gives CASSADSYEQYF.

V usage is TRBV12-5 and J usage is TRBJ2-1, with a tentative D call TRBD2 (6 bases). V was shortened by 6 bases and J by 0 bases, with 24 bases between the two germline ends. This CDR3 comprises 19 residues. From germline, CDR1 is LGHNT and CDR2 FRNRAP. CDR3: CASGAGSRWPGLSYNEQFF. CDR3 coding DNA: TGTGCTAGTGGAGCAGGGTCAAGGTGGCCGGGACTCTCCTACAATGAGCAGTTCTTC.